This T cell receptor (beta chain) came from a study of T cells after yellow fever vaccination. The CDR3 sequence is 14 residues long. Germline loops: CDR1 SQVTM, CDR2 ANQGSEA. J was trimmed by 3 bases and V by 4 bases; bases with no gene match: 9. This clonotype was picked up a small number of times. TCRdb independently ran MiXCR on the 5' RACE reads; one entry per CDR3 protein. The table shows 300,000 or so distinct CDR3 sequences, with approximately 10% occurring only once. This chain uses TRBV29-1 with TRBJ2-7, with 7 nucleotides matching TRBD1. Sequencing was performed on CD4+ T cells sorted from PBMCs, taken 5 days after the yellow fever booster vaccination. The receptor comes from a man younger than 30 who received the YFV17D yellow fever vaccine. The DNA for the CDR3 is TGCAGCGTTGGGTACAAGGGGACAGACTACGAGCAGTACTTC. Translated: CSVGYKGTDYEQYF.